This entry concerns a single T cell receptor beta chain. The data were produced by immunoSEQ multiplex PCR, yet TCRdb's version contains in-frame clones alone and is incomplete. In the table there are about 40,000 clones, 88% of which are singletons. The data are from a study of T cells in narcolepsy. The CDR3 sequence is 14 residues long. CDR1 LGHNA and CDR2 YSLEER come from the germline V gene. V lost 0 bases, J lost 6 bases, and 12 bases lay in between. The chain combines TRBV4-3 with TRBJ2-7; D possibly corresponds to TRBD2 (6 bases). The sequencing sample was made of CD45RA- memory CD4+ T cells from PBMCs. This clonotype originated in a human donor with narcolepsy. The chain's CDR3 is CASSQERGFGEQYF. CDR3 DNA sequence: TGCGCCAGCAGCCAAGAACGGGGGTTCGGCGAGCAGTACTTC.